This is a list of T cell receptor beta chains from one sample in a study of control samples from healthy donors and cancer patients. The protocol was immunoSEQ multiplex PCR, while the TCRdb copy is restricted to in-frame clones and leaves out a portion. The repertoire holds over 15,000 clones, around 84% seen once, with around a tenth in the top ten. Sequencing used PBMCs. These TCRs come from a woman aged 70 to 79 with colorectal cancer. Each CDR3 is given with its conserved first and last residue. The D gene is left open where the match is weak. Clone size is shown for a subset of rows, as once, few, many or a class of expanded clone.

d_call j_call clone_size v_call cdr3_nt cdr3_aa
- TRBJ1-5 - TRBV27 TGTGCCAGCAGTCCGGCGGTTTATAGCAATCAGCCCCAGCATTTT CASSPAVYSNQPQHF
TRBD1 TRBJ1-2 - TRBV15 TGTGCCACCAGTCTTTTAGGGGGGACAGGGGAGAGATCTAACTATGGCTACACCTTC CATSLLGGTGERSNYGYTF
- TRBJ1-1 - TRBV5-6 TGTGCCAGCAGCGCCTCGGGCATCCGCACTGAAGCTTTCTTT CASSASGIRTEAFF
- TRBJ2-1 - TRBV5-1 TGCGCCAGCAGCTTGACCCCGAGCGATGAGCAGTTCTTC CASSLTPSDEQFF
- TRBJ1-1 - TRBV5-8 TGTGCCAGCAGCTTGGGGGCTTCGATTGCGCCAGGAGCTTTCTTT CASSLGASIAPGAFF
- TRBJ1-5 once TRBV5-6 TGTGCCAGCAGCCAACGGGGCAGTAGCAATCAGCCCCAGCATTTT CASSQRGSSNQPQHF
- TRBJ1-3 - TRBV3-1/TRBV3-2 TGTGCCAGCAGCGCGGGGGTTTCTGGAAACACCATATATTTT CASSAGVSGNTIYF
- TRBJ2-7 - TRBV7-9 TGTGCCAGCAGCCTATGGGAGACTGGCGCCTACGAGCAGTACTTC CASSLWETGAYEQYF
- TRBJ1-5 - TRBV15 TGTGCCACCAGCAGAGATAAGGGATTCAATCAGCCCCAGCATTTT CATSRDKGFNQPQHF
- TRBJ1-1 - TRBV18 TGTGCCAGCTCACCCTCGAACAGGGCAGGCACTGAAGCTTTCTTT CASSPSNRAGTEAFF
- TRBJ2-7 - TRBV5-1 TGCGCCAGCAGCTTGGCGGGGTTCGACGAGCAGTACTTC CASSLAGFDEQYF
TRBD1 TRBJ1-5 - TRBV10-3 TGTGCCATCAGTGATTCGGGCAGGGGGTATCAGCCCCAGCATTTT CAISDSGRGYQPQHF
- TRBJ1-6 - TRBV20-1 TGCAGTGCTAGTCGTCAGGATTCACCCCTCCACTTT CSASRQDSPLHF
TRBD1 TRBJ1-4 - TRBV4-1 TGCGCCAGCAGCCAGTCCGGGACAGAGTTATTTAATGAAAAACTGTTTTTT CASSQSGTELFNEKLFF
- TRBJ1-5 once TRBV7-9 TGTGCCAGCAGTCGACAGAATCAGCCCCAGCATTTT CASSRQNQPQHF
- TRBJ1-2 - TRBV30 TGTGCCTGGAGTGGTCCAGACCTCTATGGCTACACCTTC CAWSGPDLYGYTF
- TRBJ1-2 - TRBV5-4 TGTGCCAGCAGCTCAGGGACGTCCCTGATTGACACCTTC CASSSGTSLIDTF
TRBD1 TRBJ1-5 - TRBV19 TGTGCCAGTGGCCTCCCTGACAGGGGTGGGAGCAATCAGCCCCAGCATTTT CASGLPDRGGSNQPQHF
TRBD2 TRBJ2-5 - TRBV4-3 TGCGCCAGCAGCCAAACGGGGGGCCAAGAGACCCAGTACTTC CASSQTGGQETQYF
TRBD1 TRBJ1-2 - TRBV7-9 TGTGCCAGCAGCCCCGGGACAGGGTTTATTGGCTACACCTTC CASSPGTGFIGYTF
TRBD1 TRBJ2-7 - TRBV13 TGTGCCAGCAGCTCCGGGGGACAGGGGGTTCCCTACGAGCAGTACTTC CASSSGGQGVPYEQYF
TRBD2 TRBJ2-1 few TRBV5-1 TGCGCCAGCAGTTTTAGCGGGAGAGCTGGCAATGAGCAGTTCTTC CASSFSGRAGNEQFF
TRBD2 TRBJ2-1 - TRBV2 TGTGCCAGCAGTGACCGCCCAGCGGGGAGGGGTGAGCAGTTCTTC CASSDRPAGRGEQFF
TRBD1 TRBJ1-1 few TRBV10-3 TGTGCCATCAGTGACCCCGGACAGGGAATGTGGATGCTGAACACTGAAGCTTTCTTT CAISDPGQGMWMLNTEAFF
TRBD1 TRBJ2-1 - TRBV5-4 TGTGCCAGCAGCCCGGACAGGGGAACCTACAATGAGCAGTTCTTC CASSPDRGTYNEQFF
TRBD2 TRBJ2-6 few TRBV5-4 TGTGCCAGCAGCTCGGGACTAGCGGGAGTTGGGGCCAACGTCCTGACTTTC CASSSGLAGVGANVLTF
- TRBJ2-5 - TRBV4-1 TGCGCCAGCAGCCACCCCGGAGCCGCCGAGACCCAGTACTTC CASSHPGAAETQYF
- TRBJ2-1 - TRBV4-1 TGCGCCAGCAGCCAATATAAATTAGGCGGGGGCGGGAATGAGCAGTTCTTC CASSQYKLGGGGNEQFF
- TRBJ1-2 - TRBV19 TGTGCCAGTAGTATCTCGTCAGGGGAGGACTATGGCTACACCTTC CASSISSGEDYGYTF
- TRBJ1-1 - TRBV12-3/TRBV12-4 TGTGCCAGCAGTTTAGACCGTTACACTGAAGCTTTCTTT CASSLDRYTEAFF
- TRBJ1-1 - TRBV7-8 TGTGCCAGCAGCTTAATCTTGGAGAACACTGAAGCTTTCTTT CASSLILENTEAFF
- TRBJ1-2 - TRBV19 TGTGCCAGTAGTATAGATTGGGAGTCGGGCTATGGCTACACCTTC CASSIDWESGYGYTF
- TRBJ2-3 once TRBV29-1 TGCAGCGTTGAAAGGACGGTTCTCACAGATACGCAGTATTTT CSVERTVLTDTQYF
TRBD2 TRBJ2-7 - TRBV3-1/TRBV3-2 TGTGCCAGCAGCCATGCCTGGGCCCCGGGACTAGCGGGAGGGTTAAGCTACGAGCAGTACTTC CASSHAWAPGLAGGLSYEQYF
TRBD1 TRBJ2-5 - TRBV10-3 TGTGCCACCGGGACAGGGGTCCAAGAGACCCAGTACTTC CATGTGVQETQYF